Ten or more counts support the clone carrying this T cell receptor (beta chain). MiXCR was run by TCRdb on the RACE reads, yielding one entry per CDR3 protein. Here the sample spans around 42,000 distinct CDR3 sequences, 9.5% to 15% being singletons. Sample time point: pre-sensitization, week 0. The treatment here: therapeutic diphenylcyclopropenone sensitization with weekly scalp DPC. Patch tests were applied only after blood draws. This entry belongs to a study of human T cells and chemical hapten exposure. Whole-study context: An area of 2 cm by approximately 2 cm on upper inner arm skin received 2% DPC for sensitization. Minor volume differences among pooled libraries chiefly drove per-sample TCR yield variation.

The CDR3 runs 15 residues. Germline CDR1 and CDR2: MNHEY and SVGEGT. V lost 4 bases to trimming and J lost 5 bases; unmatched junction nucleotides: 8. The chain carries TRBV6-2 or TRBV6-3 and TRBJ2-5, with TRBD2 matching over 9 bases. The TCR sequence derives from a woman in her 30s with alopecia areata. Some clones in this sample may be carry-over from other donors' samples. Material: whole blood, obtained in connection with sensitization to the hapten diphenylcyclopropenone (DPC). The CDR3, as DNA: TGTGCCAGCAGTTCCAGTCGCGGGAGGGGTGAGACCCAGTACTTC. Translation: CASSSSRGRGETQYF.